What follows is one TCR beta chain and its context. What it binds is not known. The repertoire was sequenced with immunoSEQ multiplex PCR; TCRdb's copy has only in-frame clones and lacks some. The sample shows about 50,000 clones, approximately 70% of them seen only once. This entry is derived from a study of PD-1 blockade in classical Hodgkin lymphoma. Germline lookup yields CDR1 SGHTA and CDR2 FQGTGA. The CDR3 consists of 15 residues. Between the trimmed V and J ends, which lost 0 bases and 0 bases, there was a span of 9 bases. With no exception, relapse followed autologous stem cell transplantation in all patients, and brentuximab vedotin exposure varied. Complete response, partial response or progressive disease were the best responses. General observations from the study: Baseline diversity resembling that of newly diagnosed patients was seen in complete responders. Newly diagnosed patients reportedly had lower baseline TCR diversity than healthy donors. While CD8+ TCR diversity did not rise significantly by C4D1, CD4+ TCR diversity did.

The V and J genes are TRBV7-3 and TRBJ2-7; D not resolved. This specimen was peripheral blood mononuclear cells (PBMCs), taken at baseline. The TCR originated in a human donor with classical Hodgkin lymphoma. This chain's CDR3 is CASSLTYLSSYEQYF. CDR3 bases: TGTGCCAGCAGCTTAACCTACCTGAGCTCCTACGAGCAGTACTTC.